Below are 13 T cell receptor beta chains sequenced from a single sample in a study of PD-1 blockade in classical Hodgkin lymphoma. Time point meaning: cycle 4 day 1 (C4D1), after more than five weeks of nivolumab. All patients relapsed after autologous stem cell transplantation, and brentuximab vedotin exposure varied. Clones were sequenced by immunoSEQ multiplex PCR, and TCRdb holds only the in-frame ones, with some missing. The sample lists roughly 100,000 clones; about three quarters were seen once. Sequenced here: peripheral blood mononuclear cells (PBMCs), sampled before the fourth cycle of nivolumab. These TCRs come from a human donor with classical Hodgkin lymphoma.

The count of this clone is one. The chain carries TRBV18 and TRBJ1-6, with D possibly TRBD1 on 5 matching bases. The V and J ends lost 3 bases and 9 bases respectively, with 12 bases between them. This CDR3 contains 14 residues. Germline V gives CDR1 KGHSH, CDR2 LQKENI. The CDR3 reads CASSPEGQGSPLHF. CDR3 in DNA: TGTGCCAGCTCACCGGAGGGGCAGGGTTCACCCCTCCACTTT. Full variable domain (outside the CDR3, taken from reference TRBV18 and TRBJ1-6): NAGVMQNPRHLVRRRGQEARLRCSPMKGHSHVYWYRQLPEEGLKFMVYLQKENIIDESGMPKERFSAEFPKEGPSILRIQQVVRGDSAAYFCASSPEGQGSPLHFGNGTRLTVT.

The chain employs TRBV5-1 and TRBJ2-7; D is perhaps TRBD1 (6 bases). Germline CDR1 and CDR2: SGHRS and YFSETQ. This CDR3 is built from 13 residues. The V end lost 1 base, the J end lost 5 bases, and 10 bases lay between the germline ends. The CDR3 reads CASSLNREDEQYF. The CDR3 DNA sequence: TGCGCCAGCAGCTTGAACAGGGAAGACGAGCAGTACTTC.

This clone was seen ten or more times. The chain employs TRBV10-3 and TRBJ1-5; TRBD1 might be the D (5 bases). Germline V gene data show CDR1 as ENHRY and CDR2 as SYGVKD. The CDR3 is 16 residues long. The ends were cut back, 3 bases at V and 0 bases at J, with 12 bases in the middle. The CDR3 bases are TGTGCCATCAGTGATGGGGCGGACTATAGCAATCAGCCCCAGCATTTT. This sequence encodes CAISDGADYSNQPQHF.

This chain links TRBV18 with TRBJ1-2; no clear D. CDR1 and CDR2 from the germline V gene are KGHSH and LQKENI. CDR3 size: 14 residues. Trimming removed 3 bases from V and 2 bases from J, with 10 bases in between. This CDR3 reads CASSPGRQNYGYTF. DNA of the CDR3: TGTGCCAGCTCACCTGGACGGCAAAACTATGGCTACACCTTC.

The chain carries TRBV5-1 and TRBJ1-2; TRBD1 matches 9 bases. The CDR3 covers 15 residues. J was trimmed by 1 base and V by 4 bases; bases with no gene match: 5. From germline, CDR1 is SGHRS and CDR2 YFSETQ. The CDR3 loop reads CASSEGQGNNYGYTF. CDR3 sequence (DNA): TGCGCCAGCAGCGAGGGACAGGGAAATAACTATGGCTACACCTTC.

The gene calls are TRBV6-6 and TRBJ1-1; D may be TRBD1 (6 bases). The germline CDR1 and CDR2 sequences are MNHNY and SVGAGI (reference sequence). This CDR3 region has 14 residues. V gave up 6 bases and J gave up 0 bases, with 11 bases separating them. In DNA form, the CDR3 reads TGTGCCAGCAGCCAAGGGGGGATGAACACTGAAGCTTTCTTT. Protein product: CASSQGGMNTEAFF.

J is TRBJ2-1 and V is TRBV5-1; 11 bases map to TRBD2. Trimming removed 2 bases from V and 2 bases from J; junction bases left unmatched: 9. Germline CDR1 reads SGHRS; CDR2 reads YFSETQ. The CDR3 is 18 amino acids. CDR3: CASSFPISGRAPYNEQFF. For the CDR3, the DNA is TGCGCCAGCAGCTTCCCCATTAGCGGGAGGGCCCCCTACAATGAGCAGTTCTTC.

The chain links TRBV25-1 to TRBJ2-5; unclear D gene. The V and J ends lost 5 bases and 0 bases respectively, with 4 bases between them. The CDR3 has 12 amino acids. Germline V gene lookup returns CDR1 MGHDK and CDR2 SYGVNS. CDR3 DNA: TGTGCCAGCAGTAGCGACCAAGAGACCCAGTACTTC. Translating gives CASSSDQETQYF.

In the case of this clone: Its ends do not fully match the called genes, so a read error is possible. The chain recombines TRBV20-1 with TRBJ1-2, with TRBD1 as a possible D gene (5 bases). The CDR3 length is 11 residues. Germline CDR1 reads DFQATT; CDR2 reads SNEGSKA (reference sequence). CDR3 protein: CSAREGLGYTF. The CDR3 region has the DNA TGCAGTGCCAGAGAGGGGCTAGGCTACACCTTC.

The chain has TRBV2 and TRBJ1-2; 7 bases fit TRBD1. The CDR3 contains 13 residues. The germline CDR1 and CDR2 sequences are SNHLY and FYNNEI. V lost 6 bases and J lost 5; bases outside the gene matches: 6. CDR3 in DNA: TGTGCCAGCAGGGGGGACAGCCCATATGGCTACACCTTC. Translating it yields CASRGDSPYGYTF.

The chain recombines TRBV7-2 with TRBJ2-2; D perhaps matches TRBD2 (5 bases). Germline loops: CDR1 SGHTA, CDR2 FQGNSA. The V and J ends lost 3 bases and 7 bases respectively, with 12 bases between them. CDR3 length equals 14 residues. The CDR3 nucleotides are TGTGCCAGCAGCTTTACGCGGGTTGGCGGGGAGCTGTTTTTT. Protein: CASSFTRVGGELFF.

V and J are TRBV7-2 and TRBJ2-7; 10 bases match TRBD1. After removal of 7 bases from V and 5 bases from J, the junction contained 11 bases not matched to a gene. Germline CDR1 and CDR2: SGHTA and FQGNSA. This CDR3 comprises 15 residues. In nucleotides, the CDR3 is TGTGCCAGCACCCCCAGAGGACAGGGGGGGGACGAGCAGTACTTC. Its protein product is CASTPRGQGGDEQYF.

This chain connects TRBV4-1 to TRBJ2-5, with TRBD2 matching over 12 bases. Germline CDR1 reads MGHRA; CDR2 reads YSYEKL. CDR3 length: 16 residues. The V and J ends lost 2 bases and 5 bases, in that order; junction bases with no gene match: 6. The CDR3: CASSQSGLAGSETQYF. CDR3 nucleotide sequence: TGCGCCAGCAGCCAAAGCGGACTAGCGGGGTCGGAGACCCAGTACTTC.